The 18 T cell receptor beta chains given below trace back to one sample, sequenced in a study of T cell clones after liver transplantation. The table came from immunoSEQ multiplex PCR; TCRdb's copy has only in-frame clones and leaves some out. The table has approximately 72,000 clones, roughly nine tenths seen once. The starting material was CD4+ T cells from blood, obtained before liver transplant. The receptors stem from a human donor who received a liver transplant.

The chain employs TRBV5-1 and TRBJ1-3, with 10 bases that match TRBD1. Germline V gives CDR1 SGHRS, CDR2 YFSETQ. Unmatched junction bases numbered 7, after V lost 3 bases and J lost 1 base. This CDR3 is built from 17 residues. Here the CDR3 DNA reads TGCGCCAGCAGCTGGGGACAGGGGAGGAGGTCTGGAAACACCATATATTTT. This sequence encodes CASSWGQGRRSGNTIYF.

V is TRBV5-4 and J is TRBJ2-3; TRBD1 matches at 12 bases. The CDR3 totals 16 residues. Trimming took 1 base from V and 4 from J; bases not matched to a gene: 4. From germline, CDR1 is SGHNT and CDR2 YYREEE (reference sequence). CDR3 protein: CASSLRDRGRADTQYF. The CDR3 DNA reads TGTGCCAGCAGCTTGAGGGACAGGGGGCGCGCAGATACGCAGTATTTT. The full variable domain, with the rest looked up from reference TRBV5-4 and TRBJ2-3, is ETGVTQSPTHLIKTRGQQVTLRCSSQSGHNTVSWYQQALGQGPQFIFQYYREEENGRGNFPPRFSGLQFPNYSSELNVNALELDDSALYLCASSLRDRGRADTQYFGPGTRLTVL.

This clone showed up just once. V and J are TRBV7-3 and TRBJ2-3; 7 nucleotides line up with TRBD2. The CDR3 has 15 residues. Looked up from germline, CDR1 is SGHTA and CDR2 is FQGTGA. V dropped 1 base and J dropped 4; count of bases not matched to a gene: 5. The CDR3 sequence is CASSLSGSSSDTQYF. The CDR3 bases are TGTGCCAGCAGCTTAAGCGGGAGTAGCTCAGATACGCAGTATTTT.

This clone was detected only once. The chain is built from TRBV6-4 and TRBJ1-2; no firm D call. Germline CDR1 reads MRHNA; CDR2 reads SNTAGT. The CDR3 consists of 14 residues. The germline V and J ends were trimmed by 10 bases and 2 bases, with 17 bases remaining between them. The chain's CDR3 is CATLGRKFNYGYTF. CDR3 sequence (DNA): TGTGCCACCCTTGGGCGCAAATTCAACTATGGCTACACCTTC.

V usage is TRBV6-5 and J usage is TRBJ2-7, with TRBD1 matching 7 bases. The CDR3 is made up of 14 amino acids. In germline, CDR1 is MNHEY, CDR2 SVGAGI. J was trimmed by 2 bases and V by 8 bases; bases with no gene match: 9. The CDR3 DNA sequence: TGTGCCAGCCAAACAGGGGTGACCCCCTACGAGCAGTACTTC. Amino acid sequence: CASQTGVTPYEQYF.

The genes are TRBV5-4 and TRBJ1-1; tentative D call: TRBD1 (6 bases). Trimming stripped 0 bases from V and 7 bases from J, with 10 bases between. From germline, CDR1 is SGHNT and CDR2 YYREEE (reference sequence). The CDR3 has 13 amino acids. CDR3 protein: CASSLDRDLEAFF. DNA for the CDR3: TGTGCCAGCAGCTTGGACAGGGACCTTGAAGCTTTCTTT.

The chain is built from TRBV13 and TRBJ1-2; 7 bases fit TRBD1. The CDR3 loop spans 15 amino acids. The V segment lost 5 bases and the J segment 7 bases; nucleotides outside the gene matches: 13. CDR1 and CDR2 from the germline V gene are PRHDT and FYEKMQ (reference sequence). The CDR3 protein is CASSDSRQGISGYTF. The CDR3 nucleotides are TGTGCCAGCAGCGATAGCAGACAGGGTATTTCTGGCTACACCTTC.

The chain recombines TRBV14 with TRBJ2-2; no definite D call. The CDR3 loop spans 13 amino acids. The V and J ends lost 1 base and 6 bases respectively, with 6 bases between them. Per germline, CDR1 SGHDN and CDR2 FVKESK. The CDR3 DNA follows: TGTGCCAGCAGCCAAGTATCGCCCGGGGAGCTGTTTTTT. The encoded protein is CASSQVSPGELFF.

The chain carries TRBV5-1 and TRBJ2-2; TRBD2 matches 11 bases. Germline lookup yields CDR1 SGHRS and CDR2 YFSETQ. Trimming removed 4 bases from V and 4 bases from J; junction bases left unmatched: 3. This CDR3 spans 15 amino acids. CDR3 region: CASSQGTSGTGELFF. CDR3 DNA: TGCGCCAGCAGCCAGGGGACTAGCGGCACCGGGGAGCTGTTTTTT.

CDR3 protein: CASSFGGRITGELFF. The CDR3 DNA sequence: TGTGCCAGCAGTTTTGGGGGCCGGATTACCGGGGAGCTGTTTTTT. V gene TRBV28 combines with J gene TRBJ2-2; TRBD1 might be the D (6 bases). The V gene's germline CDR1 is MDHEN and CDR2 SYDVKM. V was clipped by 3 bases and J by 5 bases, with 13 bases between them. The CDR3 runs to 15 residues.

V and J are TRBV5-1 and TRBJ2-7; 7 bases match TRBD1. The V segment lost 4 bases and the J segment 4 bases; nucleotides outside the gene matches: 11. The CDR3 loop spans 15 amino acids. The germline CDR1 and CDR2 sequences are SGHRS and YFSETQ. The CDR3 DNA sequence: TGCGCCAGCAGCAAAGACAGGGTAGGGTCTTACGAGCAGTACTTC. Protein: CASSKDRVGSYEQYF. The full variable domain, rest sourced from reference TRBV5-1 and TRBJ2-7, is KAGVTQTPRYLIKTRGQQVTLSCSPISGHRSVSWYQQTPGQGLQFLFEYFSETQRNKGNFPGRFSGRQFSNSRSEMNVSTLELGDSALYLCASSKDRVGSYEQYFGPGTRLTVT.

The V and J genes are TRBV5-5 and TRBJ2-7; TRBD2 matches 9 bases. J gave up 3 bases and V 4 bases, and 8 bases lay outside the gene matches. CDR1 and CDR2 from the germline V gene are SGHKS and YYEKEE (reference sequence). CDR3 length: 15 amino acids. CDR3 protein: CASSRMTSGYYEQYF. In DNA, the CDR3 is TGTGCCAGCAGCCGAATGACTAGCGGATACTACGAGCAGTACTTC.

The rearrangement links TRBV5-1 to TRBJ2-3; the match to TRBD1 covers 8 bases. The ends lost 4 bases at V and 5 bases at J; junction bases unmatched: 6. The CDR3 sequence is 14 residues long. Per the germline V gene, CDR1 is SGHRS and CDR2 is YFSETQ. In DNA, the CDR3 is TGCGCCAGCAGCCCGGGACAGGTTGGAGATACGCAGTATTTT. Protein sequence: CASSPGQVGDTQYF.

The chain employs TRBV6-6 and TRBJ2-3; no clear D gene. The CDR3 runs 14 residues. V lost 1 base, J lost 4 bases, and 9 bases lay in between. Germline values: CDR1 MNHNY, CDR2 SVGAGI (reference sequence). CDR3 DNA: TGTGCCAGCAGTTACTACGCCGTAGCAGATACGCAGTATTTT. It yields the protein CASSYYAVADTQYF.

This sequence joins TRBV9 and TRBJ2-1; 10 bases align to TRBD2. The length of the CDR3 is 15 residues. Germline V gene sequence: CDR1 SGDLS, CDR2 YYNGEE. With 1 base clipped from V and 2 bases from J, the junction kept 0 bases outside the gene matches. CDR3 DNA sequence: TGTGCCAGCAGCGTAACTAGCGGGGCCTACAATGAGCAGTTCTTC. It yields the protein CASSVTSGAYNEQFF.

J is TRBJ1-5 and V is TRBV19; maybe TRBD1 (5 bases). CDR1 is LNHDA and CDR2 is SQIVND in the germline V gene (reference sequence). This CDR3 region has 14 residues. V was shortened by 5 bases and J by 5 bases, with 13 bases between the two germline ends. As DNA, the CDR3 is TGTGCCAGTAGTCCGCAGGGTCGGGATCAGCCCCAGCATTTT. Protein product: CASSPQGRDQPQHF.

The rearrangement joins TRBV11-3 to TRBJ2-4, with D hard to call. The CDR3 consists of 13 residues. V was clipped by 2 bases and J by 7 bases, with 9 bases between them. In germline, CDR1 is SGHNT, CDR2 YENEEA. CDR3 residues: CASSLRGRNIQYF. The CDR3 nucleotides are TGTGCCAGCAGCTTAAGAGGTCGGAACATTCAGTACTTC.

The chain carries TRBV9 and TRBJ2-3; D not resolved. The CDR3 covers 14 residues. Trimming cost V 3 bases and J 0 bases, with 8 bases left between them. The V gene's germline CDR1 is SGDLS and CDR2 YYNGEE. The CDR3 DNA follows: TGTGCCAGCAGCGCTCTTGAGAGCACAGATACGCAGTATTTT. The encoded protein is CASSALESTDTQYF.